This entry features one T cell receptor (beta chain) sequence. No antigen is known for it. Overall study results and limits: Tumor memory CD4+ T cell TCR gene usage clustered with blood and lymph node memory CD4+ cells and lymph node naive CD4+ cells.

Semi-nested PCR with Nested Universal Primer A followed constant-region reverse priming of full-length variable regions. TCRdb independently ran MiXCR on the 5' RACE reads; one entry per CDR3 protein. The repertoire holds some 60,000 distinct CDR3 sequences, with about 31% as singletons. V trimming: 5 bases; J trimming: 7 bases; junction bases outside the gene matches: 16. CDR3 length: 19 amino acids. The clonotype comes from a female donor with breast cancer. The V and J genes are TRBV12-3 or TRBV12-4 and TRBJ1-6; TRBD1 agrees at 11 bases. Sequencing was performed on tumor-infiltrating naive CD4+ T cells sorted from the breast tumor. Subset: naive CD4+ T cells, CD4+CD45RA+CD25-. This CDR3 is CASSPSRPGTGGPNSPLHF. The CDR3 region has the DNA TGTGCCAGCAGTCCGAGCCGCCCCGGGACAGGGGGTCCCAATTCACCCCTCCACTTT.